This passage covers 29 T cell receptor beta chains from one sample sequenced in a study of shared clonotypes between healthy human individuals. Assay used: immunoSEQ multiplex PCR; TCRdb lists only in-frame clones, some missing. The repertoire holds 1,500,000 or so clones, approximately 96% seen once, with approximately 1.1% in the top ten. The sequencing sample was made of naive CD4+ T cells sorted from blood. Subset reported: CD45RA+ positively selected. These receptors all stem from a man younger than 45 in good health.

V and J are TRBV4-1 and TRBJ2-1, with TRBD2 matching over 8 bases. Germline V gene sequence: CDR1 MGHRA, CDR2 YSYEKL. The CDR3 contains 14 residues. Trimming took 5 bases from V and 4 from J; bases not matched to a gene: 4. The CDR3 DNA follows: TGCGCCAGCAGCTCCCAGCGGGGGTACAATGAGCAGTTCTTC. Translated: CASSSQRGYNEQFF.

This chain links TRBV2 with TRBJ2-1; perhaps TRBD1 as D (5 bases). V lost 8 bases to trimming and J lost 8 bases, with 13 bases between them. Germline CDR1 reads SNHLY; CDR2 reads FYNNEI. The CDR3 consists of 12 residues. CDR3 DNA: TGTGCCAGCCATCGATTAGGGGATGAGCAGTTCTTC. Translating it yields CASHRLGDEQFF.

The rearrangement joins TRBV9 to TRBJ2-5, with 13 bases lining up with TRBD2. V shed 0 bases and J 4 bases; nucleotides not matched to a gene: 6. This CDR3 spans 17 amino acids. CDR1 SGDLS and CDR2 YYNGEE come from the germline V gene. Here the CDR3 DNA reads TGTGCCAGCAGCGTAGATGGACTAGCGGGAGAGGGAGAGACCCAGTACTTC. As protein: CASSVDGLAGEGETQYF.

The chain has TRBV28 and TRBJ2-7; the D gene is possibly TRBD1 (5 bases). The CDR3 length is 14 residues. V lost 7 bases and J lost 2, with 15 bases in between. Looked up from germline, CDR1 is MDHEN and CDR2 is SYDVKM. CDR3 sequence reads: CASNRQLAPYEQYF. The CDR3 coding sequence is TGTGCCAGCAACCGACAGCTTGCACCCTACGAGCAGTACTTC.

The chain has TRBV6-5 and TRBJ2-7; D may be TRBD2 (5 bases). From germline, CDR1 is MNHEY and CDR2 SVGAGI. The V end lost 7 bases, the J end lost 2 bases, and 15 bases lay between the germline ends. This CDR3 contains 14 residues. CDR3 in DNA: TGTGCCAGCAATCCATGGACTGGAACCTACGAGCAGTACTTC. Translating it yields CASNPWTGTYEQYF.

The rearrangement links TRBV5-1 to TRBJ2-3, with 15 nucleotides matching TRBD2. The length of the CDR3 is 17 residues. Germline loops: CDR1 SGHRS, CDR2 YFSETQ. V gave up 4 bases and J gave up 3 bases; unmatched junction bases: 6. The CDR3 protein is CASSVGLAGGQTDTQYF. The CDR3 DNA is TGCGCCAGCAGCGTGGGACTAGCGGGAGGCCAGACAGATACGCAGTATTTT.

The rearrangement uses TRBV13 and TRBJ2-3, with D maybe TRBD2 (6 bases). This CDR3 spans 13 amino acids. Germline V gives CDR1 PRHDT, CDR2 FYEKMQ (reference sequence). V was clipped by 0 bases and J by 8 bases, with 9 bases between them. The CDR3 bases are TGTGCCAGCAGCTTAGGGGGGACTGCTACGCAGTATTTT. It yields the protein CASSLGGTATQYF.

This clone was observed once. This same CDR3 is encoded by further DNA sequences in the sample. The chain employs TRBV7-9 and TRBJ1-1; no reliable D call. Trimming shortened V by 5 bases and J by 6 bases, and 16 bases separated the two germline ends. This CDR3 comprises 14 residues. CDR1 is SEHNR and CDR2 is FQNEAQ in the germline V gene (reference sequence). The CDR3, as DNA: TGTGCCAGCAGCCTTGCGAGTCCGGGCCCTGAAGCTTTCTTT. It specifies CASSLASPGPEAFF.

This chain links TRBV7-2 with TRBJ2-5; a weak D match, TRBD1 (6 bases). V was pared by 5 bases and J by 4 bases, with 26 bases between. From germline, CDR1 is SGHTA and CDR2 FQGNSA. This CDR3 comprises 18 residues. The CDR3 reads CASSQKPPGTSFRETQYF. CDR3 coding DNA: TGTGCCAGCAGCCAAAAGCCTCCCGGGACAAGCTTTCGAGAGACCCAGTACTTC.

This clone appeared a single time. The chain has TRBV6-1 and TRBJ2-1; D not certain. The germline V and J ends were trimmed by 1 base and 6 bases, with 13 bases remaining between them. There are 15 residues in the CDR3. Germline CDR1 and CDR2: MNHNS and SASEGT. For the CDR3, the DNA is TGTGCCAGCAGTGAAGTTTATGGGAACCTCAATGAGCAGTTCTTC. Translation gives CASSEVYGNLNEQFF.

This chain joins TRBV27 and TRBJ2-1; TRBD2 agrees at 12 bases. Germline loops: CDR1 MNHEY, CDR2 SMNVEV (reference sequence). J was trimmed by 0 bases and V by 3 bases; bases with no gene match: 9. The CDR3 covers 19 residues. The CDR3 spells CASSLRLAGVSLSYNEQFF. For the CDR3, the DNA is TGTGCCAGCAGTTTGCGACTAGCGGGAGTCTCCCTCTCCTACAATGAGCAGTTCTTC.

The V gene is TRBV5-1, the J gene TRBJ2-5; 9 bases match TRBD2. Germline V lookup: CDR1 SGHRS, CDR2 YFSETQ. This CDR3 contains 15 residues. J gave up 2 bases and V 1 base, and 3 bases lay outside the gene matches. This chain's CDR3 is CASSLPSGTQETQYF. CDR3 bases: TGCGCCAGCAGCTTGCCTAGCGGGACTCAAGAGACCCAGTACTTC.

The J gene is TRBJ2-2, the V gene TRBV10-3, with D possibly being TRBD1 or TRBD2 (5 bases each). The CDR3 runs to 15 residues. From germline, CDR1 is ENHRY and CDR2 SYGVKD. V was trimmed by 4 bases and J by 8 bases, leaving 17 bases between them. CDR3 bases: TGTGCCATCAGTGCGACACCGGGACCCCAGGGGGAGCTGTTTTTT. It is translated as CAISATPGPQGELFF.

The chain is built from TRBV11-2 and TRBJ2-7; D is undetermined. The CDR3 is 12 residues long. CDR1 and CDR2 (germline): SGHAT, FQNNGV. V was trimmed by 4 bases and J by 7 bases, leaving 11 bases between them. CDR3 residues: CASSSGPTEQYF. In DNA, the CDR3 is TGTGCCAGCAGCTCGGGCCCCACGGAGCAGTACTTC.

This clone turned up a few times. The rearrangement links TRBV7-9 to TRBJ2-7, with 7 positions matching TRBD1. Losses at the gene ends were 2 bases for V and 11 bases for J; bases not matched to a gene: 6. The CDR3 totals 12 residues. Germline V gene data show CDR1 as SEHNR and CDR2 as FQNEAQ (reference sequence). The CDR3 region is CASSLQGDREYF. In DNA, the CDR3 is TGTGCCAGCAGCTTACAGGGAGACAGGGAGTACTTC. The whole variable domain, filled in from reference TRBV7-9 and TRBJ2-7, reads DTGVSQNPRHKITKRGQNVTFRCDPISEHNRLYWYRQTLGQGPEFLTYFQNEAQLEKSRLLSDRFSAERPKGSFSTLEIQRTEQGDSAMYLCASSLQGDREYFGPGTRLTVT.

The rearrangement uses TRBV7-9 and TRBJ2-4, with D unresolved. Per the germline V gene, CDR1 is SEHNR and CDR2 is FQNEAQ (reference sequence). The length of the CDR3 is 14 residues. The germline V and J ends were trimmed by 1 base and 6 bases, with 10 bases remaining between them. CDR3 residues: CASSLGAFGNIQYF. Written as DNA, the CDR3 is TGTGCCAGCAGCTTAGGAGCATTTGGAAACATTCAGTACTTC.

The sample holds one count of this clone. This specimen includes other DNA sequences encoding the same CDR3. The rearrangement links TRBV6-5 to TRBJ2-7, with TRBD1 as a possible D gene (6 bases). Germline V gives CDR1 MNHEY, CDR2 SVGAGI. The CDR3 extends over 13 amino acids. Trimming stripped 6 bases from V and 3 bases from J, with 12 bases between. The CDR3 nucleotides are TGTGCCAGCAGAGAAACAGGGCTCTACGAGCAGTACTTC. This gives the protein CASRETGLYEQYF.

This sequence joins TRBV19 and TRBJ1-5; possibly TRBD1 for D (5 bases). In germline, CDR1 is LNHDA, CDR2 SQIVND (reference sequence). Trimming cost V 0 bases and J 5 bases, with 8 bases left between them. The CDR3 extends over 14 amino acids. The CDR3 nucleotides read TGTGCCAGTAGTATAGACGGGGCCGATCAGCCCCAGCATTTT. Its protein is CASSIDGADQPQHF.

V is TRBV11-2 and J is TRBJ2-1; possible D gene TRBD2, 6 bases. Trimming pared 2 bases from V and 2 bases from J, leaving 10 bases between. Looked up from germline, CDR1 is SGHAT and CDR2 is FQNNGV. This CDR3 is built from 15 residues. The CDR3 coding sequence is TGTGCCAGCAGCTTACTGGGAGGTACCTACAATGAGCAGTTCTTC. Amino acid sequence: CASSLLGGTYNEQFF.

This clone was observed a single time. The chain recombines TRBV6-5 with TRBJ2-7; 10 nucleotides agree with TRBD1. Germline trimming cut 4 bases from V and 5 bases from J; bases unmatched to any gene: 5. This CDR3 region has 14 residues. The germline gives CDR1 MNHEY, CDR2 SVGAGI. The CDR3 protein is CASSSDRGTDEQYF. The CDR3, as DNA: TGTGCCAGCAGTTCGGACAGGGGGACGGACGAGCAGTACTTC.

The rearrangement links TRBV11-2 to TRBJ1-3, with D unresolved. Germline V gene data show CDR1 as SGHAT and CDR2 as FQNNGV. Trimming stripped 1 base from V and 3 bases from J, with 7 bases between. The CDR3 is 14 residues long. The CDR3 DNA follows: TGTGCCAGCAGCTTAGGAGCAGGTGGAAACACCATATATTTT. Its translation is CASSLGAGGNTIYF.

This chain connects TRBV15 to TRBJ2-5; D possibly uses TRBD1 or TRBD2 (5 bases each). The V end was cut by 3 bases, the J end by 5 bases, with 16 bases between. Per the germline V gene, CDR1 is LNHNV and CDR2 is YYDKDF (reference sequence). CDR3 length: 15 residues. This CDR3 is CATSRTLRDEETQYF. In DNA form, the CDR3 reads TGTGCCACCAGCAGGACCTTGAGGGACGAGGAGACCCAGTACTTC. The variable domain in full, completed from reference TRBV15 and TRBJ2-5, reads DAMVIQNPRYQVTQFGKPVTLSCSQTLNHNVMYWYQQKSSQAPKLLFHYYDKDFNNEADTPDNFQSRRPNTSFCFLDIRSPGLGDTAMYLCATSRTLRDEETQYFGPGTRLLVL.

This clone has just one count. The chain couples TRBV28 to TRBJ1-2; 7 positions match TRBD1. This CDR3 contains 15 residues. Germline V gives CDR1 MDHEN, CDR2 SYDVKM. V lost 1 base and J lost 9; bases outside the gene matches: 11. CDR3 residues: CASSLSHRDSSSYTF. For the CDR3, the DNA is TGTGCCAGCAGTTTATCCCATAGGGACAGTTCGAGCTACACCTTC.

The V gene is TRBV19, the J gene TRBJ2-6, with D possibly matching TRBD1 (6 bases). Trimming removed 4 bases at V and 2 bases at J, with 15 bases between. The CDR3 consists of 17 residues. Germline V gives CDR1 LNHDA, CDR2 SQIVND (reference sequence). CDR3 DNA: TGTGCCAGTAGTACCTCGACAGGTTACACTGGGGCCAACGTCCTGACTTTC. It yields the protein CASSTSTGYTGANVLTF.

V and J are TRBV2 and TRBJ2-1; perhaps TRBD2 as D (5 bases). CDR3 length equals 14 residues. The V gene's germline CDR1 is SNHLY and CDR2 FYNNEI. Trimming removed 10 bases at V and 0 bases at J, with 13 bases between. The CDR3, as DNA: TGTGCCACCGCGGGCGTCAGCTCCTACAATGAGCAGTTCTTC. Amino acid sequence: CATAGVSSYNEQFF.

CDR3 sequence: CASSEVRPYEQYF. The CDR3, as DNA: TGTGCCAGCAGTGAAGTCAGACCCTACGAGCAGTACTTC. This chain links TRBV6-1 with TRBJ2-7; D unclear. V was clipped by 1 base and J by 2 bases, with 6 bases between them. This CDR3 comprises 13 residues. Germline-derived CDR1 and CDR2 are MNHNS and SASEGT.

To note about this clone: This CDR3 is also generated by other DNA sequences in the sample. This chain links TRBV5-1 with TRBJ2-7, with 10 bases identical to TRBD2. CDR1 and CDR2 (germline): SGHRS, YFSETQ. This CDR3 is built from 17 residues. Trimming removed 0 bases from V and 0 bases from J; junction bases left unmatched: 6. CDR3 loop: CASSLALAGGSSYEQYF. CDR3 in DNA: TGCGCCAGCAGCTTGGCCTTAGCGGGAGGAAGCTCCTACGAGCAGTACTTC.

This sequence joins TRBV28 and TRBJ1-1; D remains ambiguous. Germline CDR1 MDHEN, CDR2 SYDVKM. The CDR3 runs 11 residues. V lost 8 bases and J 3 bases, leaving 7 bases between the germline ends. This chain's CDR3 is CASGEYTEAFF. The DNA of the CDR3 is TGTGCCAGCGGGGAATACACTGAAGCTTTCTTT.

This rearrangement joins TRBV27 to TRBJ2-7, with 7 bases that match TRBD1. The CDR3 sequence is 15 residues long. CDR1 is MNHEY, CDR2 SMNVEV, per germline (reference sequence). After removal of 3 bases from V and 2 bases from J, the junction contained 7 bases not matched to a gene. In DNA, the CDR3 is TGTGCCAGCAGTTTTTACCTGGGACAGCCCTACGAGCAGTACTTC. Amino acids: CASSFYLGQPYEQYF.